Below are 28 T cell receptor beta chains sequenced from a single sample in a study of neurological immune-mediated disorders. Via MiXCR, TCRdb re-called the 5' RACE reads, giving one row per CDR3 protein. The sample lists about 84,000 distinct CDR3 sequences; 10% were seen once. The sample consisted of PBMCs. The receptor set was obtained from a man in his forties or fifties in good health.

Ten or more counts support this clonotype. The chain couples TRBV14 to TRBJ2-3; D not certain. The germline CDR1 and CDR2 sequences are SGHDN and FVKESK. The CDR3 covers 13 residues. V lost 4 bases and J 3 bases, leaving 8 bases between the germline ends. The CDR3 region has the DNA TGTGCCAGCAGCCCCTCCGTAACAGATACGCAGTATTTT. Its translation: CASSPSVTDTQYF.

The table lists this clonotype with many counts. V usage is TRBV7-2 and J usage is TRBJ2-1, with 9 bases lining up with TRBD2. Per germline, CDR1 SGHTA and CDR2 FQGNSA. The CDR3 extends over 16 amino acids. V lost 5 bases and J lost 7; bases outside the gene matches: 12. This CDR3 is CASSPFGAGGHNEQFF. In nucleotides, the CDR3 is TGTGCCAGCAGCCCTTTTGGGGCGGGGGGGCATAATGAGCAGTTCTTC.

This clonotype came up a few times. This chain uses TRBV19 with TRBJ2-3; 8 bases map to TRBD1. Looked up from germline, CDR1 is LNHDA and CDR2 is SQIVND (reference sequence). V dropped 8 bases and J dropped 2; count of bases not matched to a gene: 15. This CDR3 contains 17 residues. The CDR3 DNA sequence: TGTGCCAGTGGCGGGACAGGAACGGTTAGATACACAGATACGCAGTATTTT. This translates into CASGGTGTVRYTDTQYF.

This clonotype was observed at least ten times. The chain joins TRBV3-1 to TRBJ2-3; a possible D gene is TRBD1 (5 bases). The CDR3 is 16 amino acids. Trimming removed 5 bases from V and 0 bases from J, with 15 bases in between. Germline V gives CDR1 LGHDT, CDR2 YNNKEL (reference sequence). The CDR3 DNA is TGTGCCAGCAGCGGACGGACAACCCTAAGCACAGATACGCAGTATTTT. Its protein is CASSGRTTLSTDTQYF.

This clonotype was detected ten times or more. V and J are TRBV5-1 and TRBJ1-6; D perhaps matches TRBD1 (5 bases). Trimming cost V 1 base and J 12 bases, with 14 bases left between them. This CDR3 has 14 residues. Germline V CDR1 and CDR2: SGHRS, YFSETQ. The CDR3 here is CASSLTGVYEPLHF. The CDR3 nucleotides are TGCGCCAGCAGCTTGACAGGAGTTTATGAACCCCTCCACTTT.

This clonotype was recorded at least ten times. The CDR3 loop reads CASSPPATRDIQYF. In nucleotides, the CDR3 is TGTGCCAGCTCACCACCGGCGACTAGGGACATTCAGTACTTC. The chain couples TRBV18 to TRBJ2-4, with a tentative D call TRBD2 (6 bases). The V gene's germline CDR1 is KGHSH and CDR2 LQKENI. The V and J ends lost 0 bases and 8 bases respectively, with 11 bases between them. This CDR3 comprises 14 residues.

This clonotype was counted at least ten times. This rearrangement joins TRBV7-2 to TRBJ2-2; 13 nucleotides agree with TRBD2. V shed 5 bases, J shed 4 bases, and the junction held 7 bases outside the gene matches. The CDR3 runs to 17 residues. Germline assignment: CDR1 SGHTA and CDR2 FQGNSA. The CDR3 coding sequence is TGTGCCAGCAGCCAACTAGCGGGGGGGCCAACCACCGGGGAGCTGTTTTTT. Protein: CASSQLAGGPTTGELFF.

The sample holds many counts of this clonotype. The genes are TRBV7-2 and TRBJ1-1, with D uncertain. The ends were cut back, 5 bases at V and 1 base at J, with 17 bases in the middle. Germline V gives CDR1 SGHTA, CDR2 FQGNSA. CDR3 length: 16 residues. CDR3 bases: TGTGCCAGCAGCCCATGGGCCGGGGATCGGAACACTGAAGCTTTCTTT. It encodes CASSPWAGDRNTEAFF.

This clonotype has ten or more counts. The chain carries TRBV20-1 and TRBJ2-7; D might be TRBD1 or TRBD2, each matching 5 bases. CDR3 size: 14 residues. The germline V and J ends were trimmed by 5 bases and 1 base, with 15 bases remaining between them. Germline CDR1 DFQATT, CDR2 SNEGSKA (reference sequence). DNA of the CDR3: TGCAGTGCTCCCCGGGACGGTAAATCCTACGAGCAGTACTTC. This translates into CSAPRDGKSYEQYF.

This clonotype has a count of ten or more. This sequence joins TRBV7-2 and TRBJ2-7, with D perhaps TRBD1 (6 bases). V gave up 2 bases and J gave up 11 bases, with 19 bases separating them. The CDR3 has 14 amino acids. The V gene's germline CDR1 is SGHTA and CDR2 FQGNSA. CDR3 region: CASSLSGRGEMEYF. CDR3 coding DNA: TGTGCCAGCAGCTTATCCGGCAGGGGCGAAATGGAGTACTTC.

Many counts were recorded for this clonotype. The chain couples TRBV6-5 to TRBJ1-1; no clear D. Germline V gene lookup returns CDR1 MNHEY and CDR2 SVGAGI. This CDR3 has 15 residues. The ends were cut back, 0 bases at V and 1 base at J, with 9 bases in the middle. The DNA of the CDR3 is TGTGCCAGCAGTTACTCTCAGTTTCCGAACACTGAAGCTTTCTTT. Protein product: CASSYSQFPNTEAFF.

This clonotype was detected many times. The chain has TRBV6-1 and TRBJ1-5; D unclear. V was trimmed by 3 bases and J by 0 bases, leaving 15 bases between them. CDR1 is MNHNS and CDR2 is SASEGT in the germline V gene. The CDR3 totals 17 residues. The CDR3 here is CASSERTLEYSNQPQHF. The CDR3 DNA follows: TGTGCCAGCAGTGAGAGGACCCTTGAATATAGCAATCAGCCCCAGCATTTT.

This chain uses TRBV6-5 with TRBJ1-2; TRBD1 might be the D (5 bases). There are 14 residues in the CDR3. Between the trimmed V and J ends, which lost 6 bases and 4 bases, there was a span of 15 bases. Per germline, CDR1 MNHEY and CDR2 SVGAGI. CDR3 amino acids: CASRGTGEAYGYTF. CDR3 sequence (DNA): TGTGCCAGCAGGGGTACGGGGGAGGCCTATGGCTACACCTTC.

Ten or more counts support this clonotype. This rearrangement joins TRBV29-1 to TRBJ2-1; TRBD2 agrees at 9 bases. Germline lookup yields CDR1 SQVTM and CDR2 ANQGSEA. V gave up 3 bases and J gave up 4 bases; unmatched junction bases: 4. The CDR3 contains 14 residues. The CDR3 region is CSVEGGLAYNEQFF. The CDR3 DNA reads as TGCAGCGTTGAGGGAGGACTAGCGTACAATGAGCAGTTCTTC.

The rearrangement joins TRBV20-1 to TRBJ1-5; 7 positions agree with TRBD1. From germline, CDR1 is DFQATT and CDR2 SNEGSKA (reference sequence). V lost 1 base to trimming and J lost 3 bases; unmatched junction nucleotides: 3. The CDR3 contains 14 residues. The CDR3 here is CSARGQGYNQPQHF. The CDR3 coding sequence is TGCAGTGCTAGAGGACAGGGATACAATCAGCCCCAGCATTTT.

This clonotype appeared many times. V gene TRBV7-6 combines with J gene TRBJ2-3; D possibly corresponds to TRBD1 (6 bases). The CDR3 consists of 13 residues. With 4 bases removed from V and 6 bases from J, the gap between germline ends came to 11 bases. Germline CDR1 is SGHVS and CDR2 is FNYEAQ. CDR3 sequence reads: CASSSSQGDTQYF. The CDR3 nucleotides are TGTGCCAGCAGCTCGAGTCAGGGGGATACGCAGTATTTT.

This clonotype was picked up many times. The chain joins TRBV4-2 to TRBJ2-5; possibly TRBD1 or TRBD2 for D (6 bases each). The ends were cut back, 4 bases at V and 4 bases at J, with 16 bases in the middle. The CDR3 has 15 amino acids. Germline V gene sequence: CDR1 LGHNA, CDR2 YNFKEQ. CDR3 bases: TGTGCCAGCAGCCCAAACCCGGGGGCGGGAGAGACCCAGTACTTC. This translates into CASSPNPGAGETQYF.

This clonotype has at least ten counts. The chain carries TRBV12-3 or TRBV12-4 and TRBJ2-7, with TRBD1 identical over 7 bases. The CDR3 runs 15 residues. Losses at the gene ends were 6 bases for V and 6 bases for J; bases not matched to a gene: 14. CDR3 bases: TGTGCCAGCAGCCGCCCTGACAGGGTCCGAGGCGAGCAGTACTTC. Translation gives CASSRPDRVRGEQYF.

About this clonotype: With a much larger clone just one base away, this may be a read error. The V gene is TRBV30, the J gene TRBJ2-1; D perhaps matches TRBD2 (5 bases). V was clipped by 3 bases and J by 9 bases, with 9 bases between them. The CDR3 is 11 residues long. Germline values: CDR1 GTSNPN, CDR2 SVGIG (reference sequence). The DNA of the CDR3 is TGTGCCTGGAGGAGGGTGCGTGAGCAGTTCTTC. The encoded protein is CAWRRVREQFF.

This clonotype was found many times. This chain uses TRBV11-2 with TRBJ1-1, with D hard to call. This CDR3 spans 16 amino acids. Germline V CDR1 and CDR2: SGHAT, FQNNGV. V was pared by 1 base and J by 0 bases, with 12 bases between. CDR3 nucleotide sequence: TGTGCCAGCAGCTTAGCCGATGGCCCCCTGAACACTGAAGCTTTCTTT. Amino acid sequence: CASSLADGPLNTEAFF. Complete variable domain (other parts from reference TRBV11-2 and TRBJ1-1): EAGVAQSPRYKIIEKRQSVAFWCNPISGHATLYWYQQILGQGPKLLIQFQNNGVVDDSQLPKDRFSAERLKGVDSTLKIQPAKLEDSAVYLCASSLADGPLNTEAFFGQGTRLTVV.

This clonotype has at least ten counts. The chain recombines TRBV7-9 with TRBJ2-2; a weak D match, TRBD1 (5 bases). V lost 7 bases to trimming and J lost 3 bases, with 9 bases between them. This CDR3 contains 13 residues. CDR1 is SEHNR and CDR2 is FQNEAQ in the germline V gene (reference sequence). CDR3 DNA sequence: TGTGCCAGCACAGGGATCTACACCGGGGAGCTGTTTTTT. The encoded protein is CASTGIYTGELFF.

In this sample, this clonotype turned up many times. The chain carries TRBV7-2 and TRBJ2-3; maybe TRBD2 (7 bases). The CDR3 is made up of 17 amino acids. The ends were cut back, 5 bases at V and 1 base at J, with 19 bases in the middle. Germline-derived CDR1 and CDR2 are SGHTA and FQGNSA. DNA for the CDR3: TGTGCCAGCAGCAGGGGGGGCGGACTGGGTGGCACAGATACGCAGTATTTT. Translated, it gives CASSRGGGLGGTDTQYF.

This clonotype was seen ten or more times. This chain connects TRBV7-9 to TRBJ2-5; D possibly corresponds to TRBD1 (5 bases). Germline V CDR1 and CDR2: SEHNR, FQNEAQ (reference sequence). The CDR3 loop spans 15 amino acids. Trimming removed 2 bases at V and 5 bases at J, with 15 bases between. The CDR3 DNA follows: TGTGCCAGCAGCTTAACGGCAGGGTTCCAGGAGACCCAGTACTTC. Translating gives CASSLTAGFQETQYF.

The V and J genes are TRBV4-2 and TRBJ2-7; D ambiguous. The CDR3 sequence is 12 residues long. V lost 0 bases to trimming and J lost 7 bases, with 7 bases between them. The germline gives CDR1 LGHNA, CDR2 YNFKEQ. The CDR3 here is CASSQEVGEQYF. CDR3 sequence (DNA): TGTGCCAGCAGCCAAGAAGTGGGGGAGCAGTACTTC.

The sample holds one count of this clonotype. A much bigger clone sits one base away, suggesting this may be a read error. The rearrangement joins TRBV12-3 or TRBV12-4 to TRBJ1-1; D ambiguous. This CDR3 spans 13 amino acids. Trimming took 6 bases from V and 11 from J, leaving 19 bases between them. CDR3 in amino acids: CASSLREAHGAFF. The CDR3 bases are TGTGCCAGCAGCCTTCGGGAGGCCCACGGGGCTTTCTTT.

This clonotype was counted ten times or more. J is TRBJ1-3 and V is TRBV10-1; D is possibly TRBD1 (6 bases). The CDR3 is 14 residues long. Trimming stripped 10 bases from V and 4 bases from J, with 17 bases between. From germline, CDR1 is WNHNN and CDR2 SYGVQD (reference sequence). The CDR3 protein is CATSPGHYGNTIYF. The CDR3 DNA is TGCGCCACTTCACCGGGACATTACGGAAACACCATATATTTT.

The sample holds many counts of this clonotype. V is TRBV5-1 and J is TRBJ2-7; TRBD1 matches 11 bases. The germline gives CDR1 SGHRS, CDR2 YFSETQ. The CDR3 length is 15 residues. V shed 3 bases, J shed 6 bases, and the junction held 8 bases outside the gene matches. The CDR3 protein is CASSSTGTGGLEQYF. DNA for the CDR3: TGCGCCAGCAGCTCTACCGGGACAGGGGGTCTCGAGCAGTACTTC.

This clonotype was seen repeatedly, ten times or more. This chain connects TRBV20-1 to TRBJ2-3; a weak D match, TRBD1 (5 bases). The V end lost 5 bases, the J end lost 8 bases, and 26 bases lay between the germline ends. From germline, CDR1 is DFQATT and CDR2 SNEGSKA (reference sequence). The CDR3 is made up of 16 amino acids. The CDR3 bases are TGCAGTGCTCAAAAGGGGTCCCTTAAACCCCCCTTTACGCAGTATTTT. Encoded protein: CSAQKGSLKPPFTQYF.